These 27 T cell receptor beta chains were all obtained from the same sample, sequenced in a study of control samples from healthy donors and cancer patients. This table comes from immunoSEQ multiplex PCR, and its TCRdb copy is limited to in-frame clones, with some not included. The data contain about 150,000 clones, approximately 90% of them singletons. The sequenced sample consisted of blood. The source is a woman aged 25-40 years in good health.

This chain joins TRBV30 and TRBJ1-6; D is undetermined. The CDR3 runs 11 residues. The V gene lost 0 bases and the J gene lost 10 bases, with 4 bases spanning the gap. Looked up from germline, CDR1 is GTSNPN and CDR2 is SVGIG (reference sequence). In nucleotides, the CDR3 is TGTGCCTGGAGTGTTTCCTCACCCCTCCACTTT. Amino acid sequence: CAWSVSSPLHF.

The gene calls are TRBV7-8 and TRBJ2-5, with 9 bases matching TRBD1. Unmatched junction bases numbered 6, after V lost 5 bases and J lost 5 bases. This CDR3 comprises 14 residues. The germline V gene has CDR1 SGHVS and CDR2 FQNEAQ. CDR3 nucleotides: TGTGCCAGCAGCCAATACAGGGGGCAGGAGACCCAGTACTTC. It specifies CASSQYRGQETQYF.

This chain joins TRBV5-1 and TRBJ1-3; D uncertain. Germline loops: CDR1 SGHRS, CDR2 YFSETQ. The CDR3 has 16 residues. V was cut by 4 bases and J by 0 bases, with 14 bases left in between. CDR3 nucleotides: TGCGCCAGCAGCCGGGGTCCACTATTCTCTGGAAACACCATATATTTT. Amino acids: CASSRGPLFSGNTIYF.

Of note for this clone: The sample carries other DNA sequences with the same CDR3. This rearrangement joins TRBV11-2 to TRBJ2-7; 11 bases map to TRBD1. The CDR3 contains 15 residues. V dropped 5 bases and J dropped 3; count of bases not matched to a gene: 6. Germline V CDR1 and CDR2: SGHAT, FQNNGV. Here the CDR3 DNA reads TGTGCCAGCAGCACAGCCGGGACAGGGGGCTACGAGCAGTACTTC. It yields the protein CASSTAGTGGYEQYF.

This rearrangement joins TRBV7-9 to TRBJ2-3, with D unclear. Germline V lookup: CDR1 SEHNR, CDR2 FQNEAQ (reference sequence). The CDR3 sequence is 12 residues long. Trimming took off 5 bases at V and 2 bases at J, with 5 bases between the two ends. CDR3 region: CASSLFTDTQYF. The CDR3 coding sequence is TGTGCCAGCAGCCTCTTCACAGATACGCAGTATTTT.

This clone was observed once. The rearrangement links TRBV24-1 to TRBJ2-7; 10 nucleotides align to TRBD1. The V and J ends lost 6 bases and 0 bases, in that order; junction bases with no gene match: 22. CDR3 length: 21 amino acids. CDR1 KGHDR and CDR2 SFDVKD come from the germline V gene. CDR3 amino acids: CATSTGTGVGELAADSYEQYF. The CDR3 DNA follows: TGTGCCACCAGTACCGGGACAGGGGTCGGGGAACTAGCGGCCGACTCCTACGAGCAGTACTTC.

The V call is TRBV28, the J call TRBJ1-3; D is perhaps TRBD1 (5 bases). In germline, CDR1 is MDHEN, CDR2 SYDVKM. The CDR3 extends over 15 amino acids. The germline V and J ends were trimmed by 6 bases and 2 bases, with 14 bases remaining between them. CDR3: CASSRAGGAGNTIYF. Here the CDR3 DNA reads TGTGCCAGCAGCCGCGCCGGGGGAGCTGGAAACACCATATATTTT.

The CDR3 bases are TGTGCCAGTATGACCGGGCCCGGAAACACCATATATTTT. This sequence encodes CASMTGPGNTIYF. The chain couples TRBV19 to TRBJ1-3; unclear D gene. The CDR3 runs to 13 residues. Germline V gene lookup returns CDR1 LNHDA and CDR2 SQIVND (reference sequence). Deletions cut 7 bases from V and 4 bases from J, with 11 bases between.

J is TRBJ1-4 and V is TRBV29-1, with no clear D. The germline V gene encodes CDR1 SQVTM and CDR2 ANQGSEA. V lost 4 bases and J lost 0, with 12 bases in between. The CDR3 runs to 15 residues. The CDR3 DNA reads TGCAGCGTTGGGTCAGACTTTTCAACTAATGAAAAACTGTTTTTT. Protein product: CSVGSDFSTNEKLFF.

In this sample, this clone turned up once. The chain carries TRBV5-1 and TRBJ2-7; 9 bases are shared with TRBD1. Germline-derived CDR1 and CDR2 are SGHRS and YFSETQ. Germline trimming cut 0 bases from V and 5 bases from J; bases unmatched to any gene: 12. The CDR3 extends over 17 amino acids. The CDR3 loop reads CASSLVPPGQGGHEQYF. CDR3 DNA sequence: TGCGCCAGCAGCTTGGTACCACCGGGACAGGGCGGCCACGAGCAGTACTTC. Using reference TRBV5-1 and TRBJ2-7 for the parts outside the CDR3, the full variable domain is KAGVTQTPRYLIKTRGQQVTLSCSPISGHRSVSWYQQTPGQGLQFLFEYFSETQRNKGNFPGRFSGRQFSNSRSEMNVSTLELGDSALYLCASSLVPPGQGGHEQYFGPGTRLTVT.

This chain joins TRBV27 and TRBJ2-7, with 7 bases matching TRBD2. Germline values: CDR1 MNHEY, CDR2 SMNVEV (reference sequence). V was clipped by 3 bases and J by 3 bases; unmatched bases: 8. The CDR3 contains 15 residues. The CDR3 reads CASSLVLSGVYEQYF. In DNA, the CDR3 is TGTGCCAGCAGTTTGGTCCTAAGCGGGGTCTACGAGCAGTACTTC.

In nucleotides, the CDR3 is TGTGCCAGCAGCTCTTACCAGACAGGGGGGTACGAGCAGTACTTC. Translation: CASSSYQTGGYEQYF. J is TRBJ2-7 and V is TRBV5-4, with 9 nucleotides matching TRBD1. The V segment lost 3 bases and the J segment 4 bases; nucleotides outside the gene matches: 8. Germline values: CDR1 SGHNT, CDR2 YYREEE (reference sequence). The CDR3 runs 15 residues.

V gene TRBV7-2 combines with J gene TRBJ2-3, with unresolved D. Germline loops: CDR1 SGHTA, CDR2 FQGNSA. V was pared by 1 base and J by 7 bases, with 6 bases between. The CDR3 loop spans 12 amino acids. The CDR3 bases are TGTGCCAGCAGCTTAGTCGGCTATACGCAGTATTTT. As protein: CASSLVGYTQYF.

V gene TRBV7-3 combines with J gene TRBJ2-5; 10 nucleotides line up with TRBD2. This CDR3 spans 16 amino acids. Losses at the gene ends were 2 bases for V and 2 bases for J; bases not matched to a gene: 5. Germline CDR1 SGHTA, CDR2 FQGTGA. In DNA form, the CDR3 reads TGTGCCAGCAGCTTAGGGACTAGCGCGACACAAGAGACCCAGTACTTC. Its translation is CASSLGTSATQETQYF.

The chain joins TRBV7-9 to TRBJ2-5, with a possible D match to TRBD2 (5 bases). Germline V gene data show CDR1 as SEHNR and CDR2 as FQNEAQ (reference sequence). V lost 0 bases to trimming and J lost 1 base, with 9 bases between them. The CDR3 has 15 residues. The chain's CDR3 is CASSLAREIQETQYF. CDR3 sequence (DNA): TGTGCCAGCAGCTTAGCGAGGGAGATCCAAGAGACCCAGTACTTC.

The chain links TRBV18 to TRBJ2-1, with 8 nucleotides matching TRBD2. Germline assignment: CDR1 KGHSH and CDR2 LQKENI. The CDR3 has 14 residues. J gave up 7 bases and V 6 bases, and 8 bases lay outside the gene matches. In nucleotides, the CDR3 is TGTGCCAGCTCGCTAGCGGGTTCATCGAATGAGCAGTTCTTC. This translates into CASSLAGSSNEQFF.

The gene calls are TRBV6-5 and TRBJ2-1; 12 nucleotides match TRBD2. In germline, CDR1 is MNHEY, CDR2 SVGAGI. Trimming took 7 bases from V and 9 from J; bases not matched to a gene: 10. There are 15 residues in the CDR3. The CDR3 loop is CASIPLASGRAEQFF. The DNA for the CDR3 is TGTGCCAGCATTCCCCTAGCTAGCGGGAGGGCTGAGCAGTTCTTC.

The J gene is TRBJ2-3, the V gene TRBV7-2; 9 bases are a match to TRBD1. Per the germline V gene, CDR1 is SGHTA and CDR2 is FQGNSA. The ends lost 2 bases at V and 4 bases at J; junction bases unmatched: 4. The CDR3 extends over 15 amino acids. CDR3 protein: CASSLMGQGPDTQYF. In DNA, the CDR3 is TGTGCCAGCAGCTTAATGGGACAGGGCCCAGATACGCAGTATTTT.

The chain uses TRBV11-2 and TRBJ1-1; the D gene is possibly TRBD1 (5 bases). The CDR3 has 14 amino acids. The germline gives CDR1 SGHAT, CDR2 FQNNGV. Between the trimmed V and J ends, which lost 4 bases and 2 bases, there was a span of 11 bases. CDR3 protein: CASSYGTVNTEAFF. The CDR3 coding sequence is TGTGCCAGCAGCTACGGGACGGTCAACACTGAAGCTTTCTTT.

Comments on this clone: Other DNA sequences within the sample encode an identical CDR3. The CDR3 here is CASRPTGNTEAFF. The CDR3 coding sequence is TGTGCCAGCAGGCCGACAGGAAACACTGAAGCTTTCTTT. The chain recombines TRBV28 with TRBJ1-1; TRBD1 might be the D (6 bases). Per the germline V gene, CDR1 is MDHEN and CDR2 is SYDVKM. V was trimmed by 6 bases and J by 2 bases, leaving 10 bases between them. The CDR3 is 13 residues long.

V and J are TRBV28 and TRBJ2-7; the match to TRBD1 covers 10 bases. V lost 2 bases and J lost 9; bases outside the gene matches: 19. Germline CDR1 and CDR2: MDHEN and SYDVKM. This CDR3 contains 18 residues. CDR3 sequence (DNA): TGTGCCAGCAGTTTACCGACACCCCGACAGGGGGCTTTACTCAGGCAGTACTTC. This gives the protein CASSLPTPRQGALLRQYF.

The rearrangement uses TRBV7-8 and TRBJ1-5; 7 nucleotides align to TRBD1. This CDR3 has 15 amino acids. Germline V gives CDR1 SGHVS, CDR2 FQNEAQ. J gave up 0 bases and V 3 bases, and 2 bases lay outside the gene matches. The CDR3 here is CASSLGQFSNQPQHF. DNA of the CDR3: TGTGCCAGCAGCTTGGGACAGTTTAGCAATCAGCCCCAGCATTTT.

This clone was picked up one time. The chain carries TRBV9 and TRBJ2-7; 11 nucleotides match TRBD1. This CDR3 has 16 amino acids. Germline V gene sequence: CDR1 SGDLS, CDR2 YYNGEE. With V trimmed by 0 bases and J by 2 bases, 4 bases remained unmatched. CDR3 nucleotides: TGTGCCAGCAGCGTAGGGGGACAGGGGGGGGCCTACGAGCAGTACTTC. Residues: CASSVGGQGGAYEQYF.

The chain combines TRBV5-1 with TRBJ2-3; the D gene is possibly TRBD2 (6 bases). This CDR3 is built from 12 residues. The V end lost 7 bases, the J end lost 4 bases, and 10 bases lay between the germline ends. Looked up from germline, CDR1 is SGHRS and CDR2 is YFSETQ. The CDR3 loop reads CASGGTADTQYF. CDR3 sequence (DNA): TGCGCCAGCGGGGGGACTGCAGATACGCAGTATTTT.

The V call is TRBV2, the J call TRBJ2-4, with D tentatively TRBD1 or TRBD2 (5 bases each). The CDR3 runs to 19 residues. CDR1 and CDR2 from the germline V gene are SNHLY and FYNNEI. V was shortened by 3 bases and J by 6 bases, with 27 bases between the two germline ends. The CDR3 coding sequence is TGTGCCAGCAGTGAGATGCCTCAAAACGCACGGGGCGCCGGAAACATTCAGTACTTC. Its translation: CASSEMPQNARGAGNIQYF.

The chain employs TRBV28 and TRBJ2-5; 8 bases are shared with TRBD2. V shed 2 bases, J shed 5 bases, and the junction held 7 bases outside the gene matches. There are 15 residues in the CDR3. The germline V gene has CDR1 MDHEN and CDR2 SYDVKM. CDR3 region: CASSLSNGGAETQYF. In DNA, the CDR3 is TGTGCCAGCAGTTTAAGTAACGGGGGGGCGGAGACCCAGTACTTC. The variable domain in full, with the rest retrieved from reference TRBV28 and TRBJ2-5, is DVKVTQSSRYLVKRTGEKVFLECVQDMDHENMFWYRQDPGLGLRLIYFSYDVKMKEKGDIPEGYSVSREKKERFSLILESASTNQTSMYLCASSLSNGGAETQYFGPGTRLLVL.

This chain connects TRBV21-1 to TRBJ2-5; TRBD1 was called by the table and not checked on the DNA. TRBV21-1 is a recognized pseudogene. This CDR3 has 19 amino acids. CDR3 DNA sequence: TGTGCCAGCAGCAAAATGGACCGATGCGAGACAGGGATCCAAGAGACCCAGTACTTC. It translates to CASSKMDRCETGIQETQYF.